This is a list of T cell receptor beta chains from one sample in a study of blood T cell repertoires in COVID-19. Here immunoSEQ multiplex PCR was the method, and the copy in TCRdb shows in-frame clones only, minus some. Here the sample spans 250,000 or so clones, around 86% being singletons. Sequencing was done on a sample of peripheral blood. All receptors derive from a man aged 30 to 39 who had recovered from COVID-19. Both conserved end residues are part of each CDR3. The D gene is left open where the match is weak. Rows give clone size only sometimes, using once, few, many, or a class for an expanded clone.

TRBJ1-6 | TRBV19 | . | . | TGTGCCAGTAGCAGGGGATTTGAGGGAATCTATAATTCACCCCTCCACTTT | CASSRGFEGIYNSPLHF
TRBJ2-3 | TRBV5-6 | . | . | TGTGCCAGCAGCGGGAAAAAAGGGGGCACAGATACGCAGTATTTT | CASSGKKGGTDTQYF
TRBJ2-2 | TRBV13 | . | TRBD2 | TGTGCCAGCAGCCCCCCAAGCGGGGAGAACACCGGGGAGCTGTTTTTT | CASSPPSGENTGELFF
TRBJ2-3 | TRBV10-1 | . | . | TGCGCCAGCAGTGAAGGTAGCGAGACAGATACGCAGTATTTT | CASSEGSETDTQYF
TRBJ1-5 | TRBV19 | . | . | TGTGCCAGTAGTATGCAGGGCCCCGTCGTGCAGCCCCAGCATTTT | CASSMQGPVVQPQHF
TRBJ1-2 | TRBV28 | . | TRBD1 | TGTGCCAGCAGTTTACTTCCGGGACAGGGGGTAGGCTACACCTTC | CASSLLPGQGVGYTF
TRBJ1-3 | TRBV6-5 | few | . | TGTGCCAGCCGTTCCGACAGTCCTCCTGGAAACACCATATATTTT | CASRSDSPPGNTIYF
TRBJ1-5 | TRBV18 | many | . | TGTGCCAGCTCACAAGACAGTCCCCGAGGCAATCAGCCCCAGCATTTT | CASSQDSPRGNQPQHF
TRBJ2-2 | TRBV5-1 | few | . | TGCGCCAGCAGCCCTCAGACTACCGGGGAGCTGTTTTTT | CASSPQTTGELFF
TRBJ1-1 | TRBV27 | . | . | TGTGCCAGCACCAATCAATTGGGAAGGGGGAACACTGAAGCTTTCTTT | CASTNQLGRGNTEAFF
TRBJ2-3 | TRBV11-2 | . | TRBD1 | TGTGCCAGCAGCTTAGATCCTGACAGGGTAAATACGCAGTATTTT | CASSLDPDRVNTQYF
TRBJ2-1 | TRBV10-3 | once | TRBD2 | TGTGCCATCAGTGAGTCGGCTAGCGGCTACAATGAGCAGTTCTTC | CAISESASGYNEQFF
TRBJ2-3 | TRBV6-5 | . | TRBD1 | TGTGCCAGCAGGGGACAGGGCGGGGATACGCAGTATTTT | CASRGQGGDTQYF
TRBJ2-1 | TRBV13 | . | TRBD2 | TGTGCCAGCAGCCATCCGGGGGGAGACTACAATGAGCAGTTCTTC | CASSHPGGDYNEQFF
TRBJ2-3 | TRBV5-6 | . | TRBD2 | TGTGCCAGCAGCTACGGACTAGCGGGAGGATATACGCAGTATTTT | CASSYGLAGGYTQYF
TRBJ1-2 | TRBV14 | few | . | TGTGCCTCAACGGCGGGAATTAACTATGGCTACACCTTC | CASTAGINYGYTF
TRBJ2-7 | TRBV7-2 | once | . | TGTGCCAGCAGCTTAGTGATAGGGGGTGGGCTCCCGTACGAGCAGTACTTC | CASSLVIGGGLPYEQYF
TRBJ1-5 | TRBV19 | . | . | TGTGCCAGTAGTATAGCCCCTGGGGGCAACCAGCCCCAGCATTTT | CASSIAPGGNQPQHF
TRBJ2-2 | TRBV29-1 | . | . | TGCAGCGCCGCTCGGATCGCGGGCACCGGGGAGCTGTTTTTT | CSAARIAGTGELFF
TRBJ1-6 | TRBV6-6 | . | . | TGTGCCAGCACTCGCCAGAAGAATTCACCCCTCCACTTT | CASTRQKNSPLHF
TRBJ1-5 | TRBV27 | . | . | TGTGCCAGCGCCGGACAAGGTTATCAGCCCCAGCATTTT | CASAGQGYQPQHF
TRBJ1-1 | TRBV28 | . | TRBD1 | TGTGCCAGCAGTAACCAGGGGGCTACTCACACTGAAGCTTTCTTT | CASSNQGATHTEAFF
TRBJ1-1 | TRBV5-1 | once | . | TGCGCCAGCAGCTTGGGACAGACCTACACTGAAGCTTTCTTT | CASSLGQTYTEAFF
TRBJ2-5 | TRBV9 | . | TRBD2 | TGTGCCAGCAGCGTAGAAGCTAGCGGCGTCTGGGAGACCCAGTACTTC | CASSVEASGVWETQYF
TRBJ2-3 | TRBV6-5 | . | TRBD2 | TGTGCCAGCAGCAGACTAGCGGGGGGGCCAGATACGCAGTATTTT | CASSRLAGGPDTQYF
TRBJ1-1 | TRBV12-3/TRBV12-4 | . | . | TGTGCCAGCAGCAGGGGAATGAACACTGAAGCTTTCTTT | CASSRGMNTEAFF
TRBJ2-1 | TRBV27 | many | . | TGTGCCAGCAAGTACTCTCACTCCTACAATGAGCAGTTCTTC | CASKYSHSYNEQFF
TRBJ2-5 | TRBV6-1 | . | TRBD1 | TGTGCCAGCAGTGAAGCGCTTCGAGGGGGCTCGGCGACCCAGTACTTC | CASSEALRGGSATQYF
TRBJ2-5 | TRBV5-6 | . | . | TGTGCCAGCAGCTTGGGCCCGGGGAACCAAGAGACCCAGTACTTC | CASSLGPGNQETQYF
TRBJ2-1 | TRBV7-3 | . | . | TGTGCCAGCAGCGTAGACAGGCTAAATGAGCAGTTCTTC | CASSVDRLNEQFF
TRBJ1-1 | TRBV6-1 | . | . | TGTGCCAGCAGTGAAGCGCTTGGGGGGGAATTCGCTTTCTTT | CASSEALGGEFAFF
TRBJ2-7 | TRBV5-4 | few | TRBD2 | TGTGCCAGCAGCTGGGGGACTAGCGAAGTTAGGGAGCAGTACTTC | CASSWGTSEVREQYF
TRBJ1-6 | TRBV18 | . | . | TGTGCCAGCTCACCCGTCTCCGGGGGGGCTGGTTCACCCCTCCACTTT | CASSPVSGGAGSPLHF
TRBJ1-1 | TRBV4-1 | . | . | TGCGCCAGCAGCCAACAGGGGTTTGAAGCTTTCTTT | CASSQQGFEAFF
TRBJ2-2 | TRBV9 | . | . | TGTGCCAGCAGCGTACCTCGGGAGCTGTTTTTT | CASSVPRELFF
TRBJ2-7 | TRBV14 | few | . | TGTGCCAGCAGCCCCTCCCTTTTCCGGGGGGCCCAGAGCCCTTCCTACGAGCAGTACTTC | CASSPSLFRGAQSPSYEQYF
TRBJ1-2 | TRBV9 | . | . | TGTGCCAGCAGCGTAGAGGGGAACTCCTATGGCTACACCTTC | CASSVEGNSYGYTF
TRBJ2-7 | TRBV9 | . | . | TGTGCCAGCAGCGTAGGCGGGGGCACGTACGAGCAGTACTTC | CASSVGGGTYEQYF
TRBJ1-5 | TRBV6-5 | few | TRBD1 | TGTGCCAGCAGTCAACAGGGGGCTAGGGGGCAGCCCCAGCATTTT | CASSQQGARGQPQHF
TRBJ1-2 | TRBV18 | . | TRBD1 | TGTGCCAGCTCACCGACAGGGGGCGGTGGCTACACCTTC | CASSPTGGGGYTF
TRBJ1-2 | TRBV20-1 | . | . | TGCAGTGCTACCGGACACCTTGGCTACACCTTC | CSATGHLGYTF